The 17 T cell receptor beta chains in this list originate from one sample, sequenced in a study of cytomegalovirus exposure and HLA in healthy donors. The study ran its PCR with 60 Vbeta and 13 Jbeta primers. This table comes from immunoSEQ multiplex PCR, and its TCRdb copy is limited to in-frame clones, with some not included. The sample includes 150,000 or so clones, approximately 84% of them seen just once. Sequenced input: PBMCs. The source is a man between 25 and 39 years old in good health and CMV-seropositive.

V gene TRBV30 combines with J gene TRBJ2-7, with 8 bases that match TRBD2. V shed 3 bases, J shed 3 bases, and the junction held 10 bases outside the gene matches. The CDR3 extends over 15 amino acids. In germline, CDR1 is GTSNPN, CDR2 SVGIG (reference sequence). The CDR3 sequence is CAWRGEGRGDYEQYF. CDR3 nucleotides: TGTGCCTGGAGGGGGGAAGGGCGGGGGGACTACGAGCAGTACTTC.

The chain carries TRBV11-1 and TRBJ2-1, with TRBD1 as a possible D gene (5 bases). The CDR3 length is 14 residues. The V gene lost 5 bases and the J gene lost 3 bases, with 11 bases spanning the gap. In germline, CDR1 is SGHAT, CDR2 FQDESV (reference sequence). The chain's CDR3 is CASSARQIYNEQFF. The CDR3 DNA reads TGTGCCAGCAGCGCTCGACAGATCTACAATGAGCAGTTCTTC.

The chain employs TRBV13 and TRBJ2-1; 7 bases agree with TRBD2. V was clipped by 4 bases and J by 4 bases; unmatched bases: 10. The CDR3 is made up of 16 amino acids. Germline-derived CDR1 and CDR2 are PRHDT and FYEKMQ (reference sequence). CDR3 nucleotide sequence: TGTGCCAGCAGCTCTGGTGGGAGGGGCTTTTACAATGAGCAGTTCTTC. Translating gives CASSSGGRGFYNEQFF.

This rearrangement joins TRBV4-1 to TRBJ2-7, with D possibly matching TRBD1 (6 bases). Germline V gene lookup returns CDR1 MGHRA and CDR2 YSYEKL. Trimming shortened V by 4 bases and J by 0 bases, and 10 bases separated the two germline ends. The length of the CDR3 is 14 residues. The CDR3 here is CASSRDRYSYEQYF. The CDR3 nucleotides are TGCGCCAGCAGCCGCGACAGGTACTCCTACGAGCAGTACTTC.

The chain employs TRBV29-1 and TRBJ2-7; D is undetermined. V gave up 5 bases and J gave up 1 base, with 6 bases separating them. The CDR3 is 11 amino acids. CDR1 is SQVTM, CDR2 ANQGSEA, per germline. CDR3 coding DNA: TGCAGCGTTCAGGAATCCTACGAGCAGTACTTC. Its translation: CSVQESYEQYF.

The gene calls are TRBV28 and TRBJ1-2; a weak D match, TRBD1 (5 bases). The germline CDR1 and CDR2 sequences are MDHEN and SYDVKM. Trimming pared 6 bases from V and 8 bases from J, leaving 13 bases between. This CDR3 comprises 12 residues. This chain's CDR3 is CASRVLRGGYTF. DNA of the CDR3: TGTGCCAGCAGAGTCCTAAGGGGAGGCTACACCTTC.

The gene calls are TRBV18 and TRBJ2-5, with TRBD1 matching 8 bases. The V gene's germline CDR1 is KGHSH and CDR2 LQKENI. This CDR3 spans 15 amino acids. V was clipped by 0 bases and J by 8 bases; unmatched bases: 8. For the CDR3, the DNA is TGTGCCAGCTCACCACCGACAGGGGCAGGGGTAACCCAGTACTTC. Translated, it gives CASSPPTGAGVTQYF.

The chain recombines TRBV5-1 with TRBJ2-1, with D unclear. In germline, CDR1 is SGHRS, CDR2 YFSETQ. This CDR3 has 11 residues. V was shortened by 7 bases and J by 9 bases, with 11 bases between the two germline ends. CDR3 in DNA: TGCGCCAGCGGCATTGGGCTTGAGCAGTTCTTC. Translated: CASGIGLEQFF.

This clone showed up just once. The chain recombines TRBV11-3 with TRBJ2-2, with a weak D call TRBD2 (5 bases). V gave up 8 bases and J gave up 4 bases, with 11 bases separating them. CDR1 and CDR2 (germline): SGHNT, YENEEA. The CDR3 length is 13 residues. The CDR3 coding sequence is TGTGCCAGCGAGGAGCGGCTCACCGGGGAGCTGTTTTTT. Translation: CASEERLTGELFF.

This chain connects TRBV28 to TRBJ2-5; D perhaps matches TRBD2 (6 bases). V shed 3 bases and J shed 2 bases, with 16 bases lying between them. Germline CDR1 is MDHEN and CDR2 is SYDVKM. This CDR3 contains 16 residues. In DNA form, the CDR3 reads TGTGCCAGCAGTTTCCCTCGAGCGGGCTCTCAAGAGACCCAGTACTTC. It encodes CASSFPRAGSQETQYF.

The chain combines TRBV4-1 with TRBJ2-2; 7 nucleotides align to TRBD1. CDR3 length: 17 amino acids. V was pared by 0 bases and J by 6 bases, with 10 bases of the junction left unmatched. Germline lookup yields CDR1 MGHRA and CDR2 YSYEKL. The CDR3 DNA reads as TGCGCCAGCAGCCAAGATGGACAGGATGAGATGCCCGGGGAGCTGTTTTTT. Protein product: CASSQDGQDEMPGELFF.

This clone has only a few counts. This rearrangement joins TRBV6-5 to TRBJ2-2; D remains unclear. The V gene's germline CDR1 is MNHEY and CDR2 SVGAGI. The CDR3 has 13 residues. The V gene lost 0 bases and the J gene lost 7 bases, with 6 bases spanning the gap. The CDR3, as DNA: TGTGCCAGCAGTTACTCGAGCAACGGGGAGCTGTTTTTT. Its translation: CASSYSSNGELFF.

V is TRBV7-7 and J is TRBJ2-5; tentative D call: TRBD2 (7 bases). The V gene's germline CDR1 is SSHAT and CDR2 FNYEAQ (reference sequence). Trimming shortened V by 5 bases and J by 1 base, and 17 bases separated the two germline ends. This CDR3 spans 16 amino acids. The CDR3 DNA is TGTGCCAGCAGCGCCCGCGGGGGCAGACTCCAAGAGACCCAGTACTTC. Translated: CASSARGGRLQETQYF.

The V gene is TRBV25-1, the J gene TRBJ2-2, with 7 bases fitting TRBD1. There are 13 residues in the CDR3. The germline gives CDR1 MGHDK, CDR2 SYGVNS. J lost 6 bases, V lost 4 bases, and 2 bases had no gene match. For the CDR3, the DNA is TGTGCCAGCAGTGTTGGGACAGCCGGGGAGCTGTTTTTT. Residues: CASSVGTAGELFF.

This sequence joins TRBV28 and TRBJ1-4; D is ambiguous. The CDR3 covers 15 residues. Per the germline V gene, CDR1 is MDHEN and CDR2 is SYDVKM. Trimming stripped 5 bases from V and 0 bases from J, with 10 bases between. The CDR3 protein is CASSAPGATNEKLFF. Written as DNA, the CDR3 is TGTGCCAGCAGTGCCCCCGGGGCAACTAATGAAAAACTGTTTTTT.

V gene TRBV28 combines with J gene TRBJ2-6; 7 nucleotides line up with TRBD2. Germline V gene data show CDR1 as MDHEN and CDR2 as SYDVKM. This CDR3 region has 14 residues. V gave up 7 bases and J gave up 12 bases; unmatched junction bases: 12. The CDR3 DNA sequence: TGTGCCAGCAATACCCTCTGGGGAGGGGCCGTCCTGACTTTC. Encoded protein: CASNTLWGGAVLTF.

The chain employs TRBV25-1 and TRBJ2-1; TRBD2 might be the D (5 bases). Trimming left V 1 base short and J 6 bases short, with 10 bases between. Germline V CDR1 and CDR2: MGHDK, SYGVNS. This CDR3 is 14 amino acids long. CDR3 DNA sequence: TGTGCCAGCAGTGAATCATCTAGCAGCAATGAGCAGTTCTTC. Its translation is CASSESSSSNEQFF.